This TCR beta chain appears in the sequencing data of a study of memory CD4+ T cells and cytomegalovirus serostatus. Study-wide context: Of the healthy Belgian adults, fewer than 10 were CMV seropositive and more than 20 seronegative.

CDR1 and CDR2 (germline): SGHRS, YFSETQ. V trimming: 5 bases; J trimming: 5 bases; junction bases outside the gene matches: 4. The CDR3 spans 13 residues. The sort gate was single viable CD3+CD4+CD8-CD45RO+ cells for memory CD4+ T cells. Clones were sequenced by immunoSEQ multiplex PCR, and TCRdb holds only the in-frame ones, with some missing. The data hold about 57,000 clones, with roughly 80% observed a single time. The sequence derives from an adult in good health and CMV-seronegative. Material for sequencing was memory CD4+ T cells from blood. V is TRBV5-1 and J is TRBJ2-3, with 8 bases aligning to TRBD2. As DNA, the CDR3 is TGCGCCAGCAGGACTAGCGTTGGAGATACGCAGTATTTT. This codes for CASRTSVGDTQYF.